This T cell receptor beta chain was documented in a study of molecular identifiers for immune sequencing clone quantification. Points from the study as a whole: Jurkat TCR RNA that was spiked in from one cell was reportedly detectable among one million naive cells.

Bulk TCR library preparation followed previously described methods with listed TCR primers. MiXCR was run by TCRdb on the PCR reads, yielding one entry per CDR3 protein. The table includes under 800,000 distinct CDR3 sequences, around 25% detected once. Remarks on this clonotype: Its antigen is as yet unknown. A much larger clone differs by one base, so this may be a read error.

The CDR3 has 13 residues. CDR1 SGHTA and CDR2 FQGNSA come from the germline V gene. The receptor's source is a human donor in good health. Some libraries in this study had Jurkat cell RNA spiked in. Input material: naive CD8+ T cells from blood, with Jurkat cell RNA spiked in. The subset here: FACS-sorted CD8+CD4-CCR7+CD45RA+ naive T cells. This chain uses TRBV7-2 with TRBJ2-1; D is ambiguous. CDR3 sequence reads: CASSFHPYNEQSF. The CDR3 DNA is TGTGCCAGCAGCTTCCATCCCTACAATGAGCAGTCCTTC.